This TCR beta chain originates from a study of blood T cell repertoires in COVID-19 (dated by TCRdb to about 2020). As for the study more broadly: Collaborator samples came from the United States, Italy and Spain and covered acute and convalescent phases of COVID-19. The prospective study material was composed of cDNA or gDNA derived from T cells, B-cell-depleted T cells, or PBMCs. Subjects who had been exposed to COVID-19, were actively infected with it, or had recovered from it provided the deeply sampled blood TCRbeta repertoires that made up the dataset. The repertoires were made available in a free public database intended to serve as a resource for research on the immune response to SARS-CoV-2. The samples were drawn from two sources: the first 160 participants of the ongoing ImmuneRACE study, and approximately 1,300 subjects contributed by 6 global collaborators. Nearly every sample came with metadata listing a de-identified subject ID, COVID-19 status, age in years and sex. Where available, HLA class I and class II types were taken from metadata supplied by the sample provider and were not determined by assay-based typing.

Beyond this particular receptor, the publication reports: Clinical and demographic metadata were provided uncurated, with the amount varying by source and participant.

The immunoSEQ Assay, a bias-controlled multiplex PCR, was used to amplify TCRbeta CDR3 regions from genomic DNA. On the study's bioinformatics: Within the assay, amplification of reference gene primers was used to estimate how many nucleated cells each sample contained. To quantify the absolute abundance of each unique TCRbeta CDR3 rearrangement, sequence reads were collapsed and filtered. Productive Simpson clonality was computed per sample as the square root of Simpson's diversity index over productive rearrangements. TCRdb re-hosts the immuneACCESS table, in-frame sequences only. Its copies lack some clones; in the studies checked, an unresolved V gene accounts for under half of them, and the cause for the rest is not known. That table gives V, J and clone size, and the DNA gave D and trimming. For this sample there are around 300,000 clones; around nine tenths appear just once. About an eighth of the sample lies in the top ten.

Turning to this clone: Its antigen is unknown. No clone much larger than this one lies a single base away; base qualities are absent.

At one collaborating source in Seattle, patients were enrolled during active infection and were followed longitudinally through the course of disease. Whole blood was collected in K2EDTA tubes by collaborating institutions according to the institutions' own protocols. Collaborator samples were shipped for TCRbeta analysis as frozen whole blood, isolated PBMCs, or DNA extracted from either sample type. V is pared back by 3 bases and J by 8 bases, with 11 bases lying between the germline termini. CDR1 and CDR2 (DFQATT, SNEGSKA) derive from the germline V gene (reference sequence). The CDR3 runs 12 residues from the cysteine to the phenylalanine. Of all the DNA, just the CDR3 is kept, 36 bases in frame from base 1.

This clonotype originated in a woman aged 70-85 years with COVID-19, enrolled during active disease. Recombination joined TRBV20-1 with TRBJ2-1, with a tentative D gene TRBD2 over 6 matching bases. Sequencing was performed on peripheral blood. The bases read TGCAGTGCTAGTAAGGCTAGCGATGAGCAGTTCTTC. Translated, this gives CSASKASDEQFF.